One T cell receptor (beta chain) is described in this entry. What it binds is unknown. Trimming removed 3 bases from V and 6 bases from J, with 9 bases in between. This CDR3 is built from 13 residues. Looked up from germline, CDR1 is MNHNS and CDR2 is SASEGT. The data originate from a study of cytomegalovirus exposure and HLA in healthy donors. Overall study context: The approximately 110 validation repertoires and the roughly 670 first-cohort repertoires shared a platform, a later analysis reported. Study-wide findings and caveats: The authors confirmed in vitro that a few CMV-associated chains were specific for CMV antigens. Subsequent analysis of the roughly 120 validation repertoires found a tendency for first-cohort TCR clusters to co-occur.

The donors were members of the roughly 120-subject validation cohort (separate from the roughly 680-subject first cohort). Assay: immunoSEQ multiplex PCR; the TCRdb copy retains only in-frame clones and omits some. The repertoire holds 150,000 to 200,000 clones, with roughly 83% as singletons. The rearrangement uses TRBV6-1 and TRBJ2-1; a weak D match, TRBD2 (5 bases). This TCR derives from a woman aged 18-29 years in good health and CMV-seronegative. The sequenced material came from PBMCs. The CDR3 nucleotides read TGTGCCAGCAGTGAGCTAGCCCTCAATGAGCAGTTCTTC. Amino acid sequence: CASSELALNEQFF.